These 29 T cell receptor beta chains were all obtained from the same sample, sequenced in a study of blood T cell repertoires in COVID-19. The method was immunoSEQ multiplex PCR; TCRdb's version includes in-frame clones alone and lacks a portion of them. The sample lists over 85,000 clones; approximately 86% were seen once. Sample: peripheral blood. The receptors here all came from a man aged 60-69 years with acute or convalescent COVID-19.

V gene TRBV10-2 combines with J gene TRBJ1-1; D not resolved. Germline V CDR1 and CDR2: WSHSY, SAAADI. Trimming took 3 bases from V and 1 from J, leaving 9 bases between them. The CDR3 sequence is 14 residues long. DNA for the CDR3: TGCGCCAGCAGTGAACAACAGACGAACACTGAAGCTTTCTTT. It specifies CASSEQQTNTEAFF.

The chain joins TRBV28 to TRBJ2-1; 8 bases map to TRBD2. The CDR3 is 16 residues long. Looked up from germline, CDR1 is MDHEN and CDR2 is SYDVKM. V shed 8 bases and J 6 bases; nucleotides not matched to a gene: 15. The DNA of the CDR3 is TGTGCCAGCCAATCCTCATGGACTAGCTTCGCCAATGAGCAGTTCTTC. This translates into CASQSSWTSFANEQFF.

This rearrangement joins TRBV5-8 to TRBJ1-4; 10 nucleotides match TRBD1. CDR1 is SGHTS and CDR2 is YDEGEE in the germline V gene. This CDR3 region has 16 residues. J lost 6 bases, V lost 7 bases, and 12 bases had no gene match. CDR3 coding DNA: TGTGCCAGCGGTACCGGGACAGGGGTGTTGGATGAAAAACTGTTTTTT. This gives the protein CASGTGTGVLDEKLFF.

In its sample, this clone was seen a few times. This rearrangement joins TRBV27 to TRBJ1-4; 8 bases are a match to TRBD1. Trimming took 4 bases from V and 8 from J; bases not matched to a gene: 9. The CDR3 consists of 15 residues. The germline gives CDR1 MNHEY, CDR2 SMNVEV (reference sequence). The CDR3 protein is CASSSRTGPWEKLFF. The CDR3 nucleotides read TGTGCCAGCAGTTCCCGGACAGGGCCTTGGGAAAAACTGTTTTTT.

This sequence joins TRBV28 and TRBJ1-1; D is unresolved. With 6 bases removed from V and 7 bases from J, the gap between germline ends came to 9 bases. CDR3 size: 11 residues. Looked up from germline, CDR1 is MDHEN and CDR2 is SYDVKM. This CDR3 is CASSLQIEAFF. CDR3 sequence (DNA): TGTGCCAGCAGCCTCCAGATTGAAGCTTTCTTT.

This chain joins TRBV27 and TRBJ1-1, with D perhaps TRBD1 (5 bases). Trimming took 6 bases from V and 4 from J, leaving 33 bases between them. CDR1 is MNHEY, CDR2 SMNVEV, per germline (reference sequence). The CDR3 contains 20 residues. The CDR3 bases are TGTGCCAGCAGGCGACTCCCGGTCGGCAGGGTGCGAAAGTTGGGCACTGAAGCTTTCTTT. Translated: CASRRLPVGRVRKLGTEAFF.

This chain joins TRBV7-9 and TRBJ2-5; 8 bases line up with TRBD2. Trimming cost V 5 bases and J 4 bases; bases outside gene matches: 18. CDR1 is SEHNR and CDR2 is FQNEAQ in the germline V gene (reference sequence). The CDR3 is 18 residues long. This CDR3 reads CASSRRVRSGRAAETQYF. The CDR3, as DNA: TGTGCCAGCAGCCGTCGGGTGAGATCCGGGAGGGCGGCAGAGACCCAGTACTTC.

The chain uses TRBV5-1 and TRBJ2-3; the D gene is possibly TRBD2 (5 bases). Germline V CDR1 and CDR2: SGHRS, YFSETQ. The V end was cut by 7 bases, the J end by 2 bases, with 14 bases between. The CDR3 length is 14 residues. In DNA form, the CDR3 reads TGCGCCAGCGGTTGGACTTCCCTCACAGATACGCAGTATTTT. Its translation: CASGWTSLTDTQYF.

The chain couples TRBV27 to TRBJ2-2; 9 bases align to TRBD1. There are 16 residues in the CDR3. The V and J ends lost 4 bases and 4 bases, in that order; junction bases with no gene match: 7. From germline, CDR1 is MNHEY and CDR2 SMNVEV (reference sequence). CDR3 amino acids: CASSSYRGPSTGELFF. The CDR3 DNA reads TGTGCCAGCAGTTCATACAGGGGGCCGAGCACCGGGGAGCTGTTTTTT.

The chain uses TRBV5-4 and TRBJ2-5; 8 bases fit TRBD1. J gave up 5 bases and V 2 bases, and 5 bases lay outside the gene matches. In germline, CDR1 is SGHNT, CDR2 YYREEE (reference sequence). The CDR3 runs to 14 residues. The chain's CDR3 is CASSFGTGRETQYF. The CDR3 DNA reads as TGTGCCAGCAGCTTCGGGACAGGCCGTGAGACCCAGTACTTC.

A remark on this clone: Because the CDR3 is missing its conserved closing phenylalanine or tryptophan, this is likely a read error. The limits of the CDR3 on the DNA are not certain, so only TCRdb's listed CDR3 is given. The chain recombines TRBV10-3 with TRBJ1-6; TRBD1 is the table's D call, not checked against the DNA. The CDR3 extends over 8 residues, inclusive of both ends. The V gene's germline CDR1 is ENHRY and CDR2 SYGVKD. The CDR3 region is CAIRRGIS.

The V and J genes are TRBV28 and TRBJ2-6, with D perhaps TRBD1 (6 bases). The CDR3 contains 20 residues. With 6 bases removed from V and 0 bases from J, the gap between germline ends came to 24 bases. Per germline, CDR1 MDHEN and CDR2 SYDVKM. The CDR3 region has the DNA TGTGCCAGCAGCGAAATAACGACAGGCAGGCCTAACTCTGGGGCCAACGTCCTGACTTTC. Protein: CASSEITTGRPNSGANVLTF. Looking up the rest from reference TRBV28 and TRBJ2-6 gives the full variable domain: DVKVTQSSRYLVKRTGEKVFLECVQDMDHENMFWYRQDPGLGLRLIYFSYDVKMKEKGDIPEGYSVSREKKERFSLILESASTNQTSMYLCASSEITTGRPNSGANVLTFGAGSRLTVL.

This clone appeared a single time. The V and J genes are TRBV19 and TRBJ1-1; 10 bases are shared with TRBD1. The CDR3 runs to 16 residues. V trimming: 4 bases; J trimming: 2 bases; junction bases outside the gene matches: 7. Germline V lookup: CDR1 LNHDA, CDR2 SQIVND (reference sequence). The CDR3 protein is CASSNDRGRGNTEAFF. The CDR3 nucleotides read TGTGCCAGTAGTAATGACAGGGGGCGAGGTAACACTGAAGCTTTCTTT.

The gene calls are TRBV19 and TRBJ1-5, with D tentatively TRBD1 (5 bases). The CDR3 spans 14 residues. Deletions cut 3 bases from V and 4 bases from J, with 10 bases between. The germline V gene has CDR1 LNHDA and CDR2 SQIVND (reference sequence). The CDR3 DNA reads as TGTGCCAGTAGTATGAGGTCAGGGAATCAGCCCCAGCATTTT. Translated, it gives CASSMRSGNQPQHF.

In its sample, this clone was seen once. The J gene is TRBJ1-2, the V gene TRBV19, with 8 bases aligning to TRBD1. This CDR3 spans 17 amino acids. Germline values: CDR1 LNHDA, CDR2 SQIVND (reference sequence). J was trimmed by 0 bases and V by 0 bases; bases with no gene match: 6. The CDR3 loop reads CASSIDGQGTTNYGYTF. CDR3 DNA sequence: TGTGCCAGTAGTATAGACGGACAGGGTACAACTAACTATGGCTACACCTTC.

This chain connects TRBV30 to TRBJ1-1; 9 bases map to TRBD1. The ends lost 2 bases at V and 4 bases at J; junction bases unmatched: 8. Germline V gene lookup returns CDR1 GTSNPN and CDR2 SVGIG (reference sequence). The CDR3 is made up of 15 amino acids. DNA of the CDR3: TGTGCCTGGAGTAAGACAGGGGGTGGTTTCACTGAAGCTTTCTTT. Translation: CAWSKTGGGFTEAFF.

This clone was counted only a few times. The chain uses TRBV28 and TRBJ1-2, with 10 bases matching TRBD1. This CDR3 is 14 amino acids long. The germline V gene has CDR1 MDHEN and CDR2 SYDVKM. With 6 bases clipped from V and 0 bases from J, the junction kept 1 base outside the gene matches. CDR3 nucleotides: TGTGCCAGCAGAGGACAGGGGGCTAACTATGGCTACACCTTC. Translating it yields CASRGQGANYGYTF.

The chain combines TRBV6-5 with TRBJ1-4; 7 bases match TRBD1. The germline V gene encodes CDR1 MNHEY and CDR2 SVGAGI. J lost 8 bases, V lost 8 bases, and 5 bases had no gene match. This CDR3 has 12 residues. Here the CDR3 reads CASRGGLEKLFF. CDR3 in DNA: TGTGCCAGCCGAGGGGGCTTAGAAAAACTGTTTTTT.

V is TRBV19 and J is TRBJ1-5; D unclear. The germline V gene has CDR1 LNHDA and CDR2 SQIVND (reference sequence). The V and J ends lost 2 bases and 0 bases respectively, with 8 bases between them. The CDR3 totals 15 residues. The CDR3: CASSIPPISNQPQHF. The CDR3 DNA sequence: TGTGCCAGTAGTATACCCCCTATTAGCAATCAGCCCCAGCATTTT.

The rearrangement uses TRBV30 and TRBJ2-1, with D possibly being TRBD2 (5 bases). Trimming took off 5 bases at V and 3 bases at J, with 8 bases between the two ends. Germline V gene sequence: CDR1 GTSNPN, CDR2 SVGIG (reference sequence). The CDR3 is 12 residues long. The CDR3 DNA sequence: TGTGCCTGGCGACGGGACTACAATGAGCAGTTCTTC. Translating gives CAWRRDYNEQFF.

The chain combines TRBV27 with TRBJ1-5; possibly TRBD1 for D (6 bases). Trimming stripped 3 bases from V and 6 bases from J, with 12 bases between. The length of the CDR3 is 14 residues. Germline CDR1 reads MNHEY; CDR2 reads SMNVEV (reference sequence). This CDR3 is CASSFPGEGQPQHF. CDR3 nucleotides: TGTGCCAGCAGTTTTCCAGGGGAGGGTCAGCCCCAGCATTTT.

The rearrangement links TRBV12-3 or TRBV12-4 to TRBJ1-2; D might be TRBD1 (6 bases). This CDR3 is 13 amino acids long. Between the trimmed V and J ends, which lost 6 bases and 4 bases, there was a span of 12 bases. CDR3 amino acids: CASSDDRIYGYTF. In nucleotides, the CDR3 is TGTGCCAGCAGCGACGACAGGATCTATGGCTACACCTTC.

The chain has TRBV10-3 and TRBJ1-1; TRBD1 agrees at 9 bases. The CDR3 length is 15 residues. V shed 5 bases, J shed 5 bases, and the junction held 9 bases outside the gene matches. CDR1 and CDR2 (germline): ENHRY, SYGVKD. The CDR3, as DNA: TGTGCCATCAGTCTCACGACAGGGGGGGCGACTGAAGCTTTCTTT. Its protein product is CAISLTTGGATEAFF.

CDR3 coding DNA: TGTGCCAGCAGTTTCAGGGTCTCTGAAGCTTTCTTT. Translating it yields CASSFRVSEAFF. The J gene is TRBJ1-1, the V gene TRBV12-3 or TRBV12-4, with a weak D call TRBD1 (5 bases). The germline V and J ends were trimmed by 3 bases and 6 bases, with 8 bases remaining between them. This CDR3 has 12 residues.

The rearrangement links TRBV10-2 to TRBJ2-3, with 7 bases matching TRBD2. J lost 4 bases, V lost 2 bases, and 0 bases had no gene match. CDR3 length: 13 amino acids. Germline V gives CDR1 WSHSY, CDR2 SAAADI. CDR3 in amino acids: CASSEAGADTQYF. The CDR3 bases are TGCGCCAGCAGTGAGGCGGGAGCAGATACGCAGTATTTT.

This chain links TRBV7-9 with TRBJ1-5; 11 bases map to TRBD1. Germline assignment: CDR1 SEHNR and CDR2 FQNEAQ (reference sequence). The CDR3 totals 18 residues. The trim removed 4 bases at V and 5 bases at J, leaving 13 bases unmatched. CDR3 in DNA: TGTGCCAGCAGCTCGAGCCGACCGGGACAGGGGGTTTATCAGCCCCAGCATTTT. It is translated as CASSSSRPGQGVYQPQHF.

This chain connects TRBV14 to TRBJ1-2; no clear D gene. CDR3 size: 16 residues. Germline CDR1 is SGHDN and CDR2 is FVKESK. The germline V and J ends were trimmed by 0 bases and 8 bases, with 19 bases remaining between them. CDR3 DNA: TGTGCCAGCAGCCAAGATCTCTCCGCCGGTCCCTTGGGCTACACCTTC. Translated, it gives CASSQDLSAGPLGYTF.

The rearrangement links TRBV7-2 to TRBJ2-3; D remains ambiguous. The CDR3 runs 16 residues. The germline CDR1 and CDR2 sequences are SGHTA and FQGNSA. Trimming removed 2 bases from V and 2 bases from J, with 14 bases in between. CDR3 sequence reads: CASSLSRHGPTDTQYF. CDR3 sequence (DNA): TGTGCCAGCAGCTTATCGAGGCACGGCCCCACAGATACGCAGTATTTT.

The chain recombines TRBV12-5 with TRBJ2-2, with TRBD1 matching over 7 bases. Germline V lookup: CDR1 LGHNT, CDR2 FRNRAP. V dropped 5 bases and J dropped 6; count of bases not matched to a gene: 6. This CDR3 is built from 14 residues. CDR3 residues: CASGIGTAAGELFF. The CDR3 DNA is TGTGCTAGTGGTATAGGGACAGCTGCCGGGGAGCTGTTTTTT.